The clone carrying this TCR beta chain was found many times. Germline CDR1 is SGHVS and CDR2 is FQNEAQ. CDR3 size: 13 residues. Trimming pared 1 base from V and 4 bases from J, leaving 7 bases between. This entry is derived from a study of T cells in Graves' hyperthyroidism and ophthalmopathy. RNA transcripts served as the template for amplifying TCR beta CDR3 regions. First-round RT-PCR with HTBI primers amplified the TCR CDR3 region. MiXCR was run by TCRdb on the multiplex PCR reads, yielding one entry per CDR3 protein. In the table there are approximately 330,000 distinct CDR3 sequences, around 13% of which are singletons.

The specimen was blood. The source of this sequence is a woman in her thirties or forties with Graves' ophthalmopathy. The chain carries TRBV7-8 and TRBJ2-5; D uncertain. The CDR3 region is CASSLVGIETQYF. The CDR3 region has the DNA TGTGCCAGCAGCTTAGTTGGTATAGAGACCCAGTACTTC.